A single sample is the source of the 29 T cell receptor beta chains below, sequenced in a study of cytomegalovirus exposure and HLA in healthy donors. Primers for the PCR totalled 60 Vbeta and 13 Jbeta. Here immunoSEQ multiplex PCR was the method, and the copy in TCRdb shows in-frame clones only, minus some. Among approximately 150,000 clones listed, less than 85% were seen once. The sample comprised PBMCs. These receptors all stem from a man aged 40-49 years in good health and CMV-seronegative.

The chain employs TRBV4-1 and TRBJ2-1, with TRBD1 matching over 9 bases. The CDR3 spans 15 residues. Germline CDR1 is MGHRA and CDR2 is YSYEKL. V shed 3 bases, J shed 6 bases, and the junction held 6 bases outside the gene matches. The CDR3 DNA sequence: TGCGCCAGCAGCCAGGGACAGGGAAAAAGCAATGAGCAGTTCTTC. It codes for CASSQGQGKSNEQFF.

This clone was seen a single time. A junction end diverges from the germline sequence, so it may reflect a read error. The CDR3 sequence: CSSSEDRVNLLEQYF. DNA of the CDR3: TGTTCCAGCAGCGAGGACAGGGTGAATTTACTCGAGCAGTACTTC. The chain employs TRBV7-9 and TRBJ2-7, with 8 nucleotides matching TRBD1. Per germline, CDR1 SEHNR and CDR2 FQNEAQ (reference sequence). The CDR3 has 15 amino acids.

The genes are TRBV11-3 and TRBJ2-1, with TRBD1 matching over 7 bases. Trimming removed 4 bases from V and 7 bases from J; junction bases left unmatched: 7. The CDR3 has 14 amino acids. CDR1 is SGHNT and CDR2 is YENEEA in the germline V gene. The chain's CDR3 is CASSSQTGRNEQFF. CDR3 sequence (DNA): TGTGCCAGCAGCTCACAGACAGGGCGGAATGAGCAGTTCTTC.

The genes are TRBV30 and TRBJ1-6; 9 bases fit TRBD1. There are 14 residues in the CDR3. Trimming took 5 bases from V and 7 from J; bases not matched to a gene: 6. Germline V CDR1 and CDR2: GTSNPN, SVGIG (reference sequence). The CDR3 is CAWGGQGGNSPLHF. The CDR3 DNA sequence: TGTGCCTGGGGGGGACAGGGAGGCAATTCACCCCTCCACTTT.

The rearrangement joins TRBV7-2 to TRBJ2-3; the match to TRBD2 covers 8 bases. The V and J ends lost 0 bases and 2 bases, in that order; junction bases with no gene match: 4. The CDR3 runs to 16 residues. In germline, CDR1 is SGHTA, CDR2 FQGNSA. The CDR3 is CASSLADSGVTDTQYF. The DNA for the CDR3 is TGTGCCAGCAGCTTAGCGGATAGCGGGGTCACAGATACGCAGTATTTT. Supplemented by reference TRBV7-2 and TRBJ2-3, the full variable domain reads GAGVSQSPSNKVTEKGKDVELRCDPISGHTALYWYRQSLGQGLEFLIYFQGNSAPDKSGLPSDRFSAERTGGSVSTLTIQRTQQEDSAVYLCASSLADSGVTDTQYFGPGTRLTVL.

This clone was observed a handful of times. The chain joins TRBV5-1 to TRBJ2-1; 10 positions match TRBD2. CDR1 and CDR2 from the germline V gene are SGHRS and YFSETQ. This CDR3 contains 14 residues. Losses at the gene ends were 5 bases for V and 8 bases for J; bases not matched to a gene: 7. This CDR3 reads CASSNPSGSDEQFF. DNA of the CDR3: TGCGCCAGCAGTAACCCTAGCGGGAGCGATGAGCAGTTCTTC.

V usage is TRBV6-5 and J usage is TRBJ2-7, with 8 positions matching TRBD1. This CDR3 has 14 amino acids. The trim removed 6 bases at V and 3 bases at J, leaving 7 bases unmatched. Germline V gene data show CDR1 as MNHEY and CDR2 as SVGAGI. CDR3 bases: TGTGCCAGCAGGAGGACAGGGTCGCTCTACGAGCAGTACTTC. This codes for CASRRTGSLYEQYF.

The chain uses TRBV7-2 and TRBJ2-1; a possible D gene is TRBD1 (6 bases). Per the germline V gene, CDR1 is SGHTA and CDR2 is FQGNSA. V was clipped by 5 bases and J by 6 bases, with 17 bases between them. There are 15 residues in the CDR3. The CDR3 nucleotides read TGTGCCAGCAGCCTATCGGTGGGACAATTCAATGAGCAGTTCTTC. The encoded protein is CASSLSVGQFNEQFF.

The chain combines TRBV15 with TRBJ2-3; D is unresolved. The CDR3 runs 16 residues. Germline assignment: CDR1 LNHNV and CDR2 YYDKDF (reference sequence). The V end lost 0 bases, the J end lost 1 base, and 11 bases lay between the germline ends. The CDR3 sequence: CATSRDFETRTDTQYF. For the CDR3, the DNA is TGTGCCACCAGCAGAGATTTTGAGACACGCACAGATACGCAGTATTTT.

This clone turned up a few times. The chain couples TRBV19 to TRBJ1-5; no definite D call. Trimming stripped 5 bases from V and 1 base from J, with 6 bases between. The CDR3 loop spans 13 amino acids. Germline CDR1 reads LNHDA; CDR2 reads SQIVND (reference sequence). The CDR3 DNA sequence: TGTGCCAGTAGTGGCCACAGCAATCAGCCCCAGCATTTT. Protein: CASSGHSNQPQHF.

This clone appeared once. The chain carries TRBV6-5 and TRBJ2-5, with 14 positions matching TRBD2. The J call is doubtful: the DNA matches TRBJ2-7 better. CDR1 MNHEY and CDR2 SVGAGI come from the germline V gene. CDR3 length equals 16 residues. CDR3 in amino acids: CASSYQGLAGAYEQYF. As DNA, the CDR3 is TGTGCCAGCAGTTATCAGGGACTAGCGGGGGCCTACGAGCAGTACTTC.

The J gene is TRBJ2-1, the V gene TRBV14, with 12 positions matching TRBD2. The germline V gene encodes CDR1 SGHDN and CDR2 FVKESK. The CDR3 runs to 18 residues. Trimming took 1 base from V and 3 from J; bases not matched to a gene: 7. In DNA form, the CDR3 reads TGTGCCAGCAGCCAAGTGGTCCCGACTAGCGGGAGCTACAATGAGCAGTTCTTC. This gives the protein CASSQVVPTSGSYNEQFF.

On this clone: The sample carries other DNA sequences with the same CDR3. The chain recombines TRBV5-5 with TRBJ2-7, with 10 bases that match TRBD2. There are 16 residues in the CDR3. Germline CDR1 reads SGHKS; CDR2 reads YYEKEE (reference sequence). V gave up 2 bases and J gave up 6 bases; unmatched junction bases: 11. The DNA for the CDR3 is TGTGCCAGCAGCTTTGTCGGTTCGGGACTAGCGATCGAGCAGTACTTC. This gives the protein CASSFVGSGLAIEQYF.

V is TRBV4-1 and J is TRBJ1-2; TRBD1 agrees at 8 bases. The CDR3 totals 15 residues. V shed 2 bases and J 6 bases; nucleotides not matched to a gene: 8. Germline assignment: CDR1 MGHRA and CDR2 YSYEKL. The CDR3 coding sequence is TGCGCCAGCAGCCAAACTCAGGGGGCAGGCGATGGCTACACCTTC. Translating it yields CASSQTQGAGDGYTF.

The chain is built from TRBV10-3 and TRBJ2-7; 8 bases agree with TRBD2. The germline V gene has CDR1 ENHRY and CDR2 SYGVKD. Losses at the gene ends were 0 bases for V and 7 bases for J; bases not matched to a gene: 11. This CDR3 is 16 amino acids long. The CDR3 DNA is TGTGCCATCAGTGAGTCTGGGACTAGTGGTTCGTGGGAGCAGTACTTC. Residues: CAISESGTSGSWEQYF.

The rearrangement joins TRBV5-4 to TRBJ2-5; 7 bases map to TRBD1. The germline gives CDR1 SGHNT, CDR2 YYREEE (reference sequence). The CDR3 is 14 residues long. The V segment lost 0 bases and the J segment 2 bases; nucleotides outside the gene matches: 1. The CDR3 protein is CASSLVGQQETQYF. CDR3 DNA: TGTGCCAGCAGCTTGGTGGGACAGCAAGAGACCCAGTACTTC.

The gene calls are TRBV27 and TRBJ2-2; 7 bases match TRBD2. The germline V gene encodes CDR1 MNHEY and CDR2 SMNVEV (reference sequence). Losses at the gene ends were 0 bases for V and 1 base for J; bases not matched to a gene: 5. The CDR3 runs to 17 residues. CDR3 in amino acids: CASSLSTGGGNTGELFF. The DNA of the CDR3 is TGTGCCAGCAGTTTATCGACGGGCGGGGGGAACACCGGGGAGCTGTTTTTT.

This clone has more than one count but fewer than ten. The chain joins TRBV30 to TRBJ1-4, with 7 bases aligning to TRBD1. Unmatched junction bases numbered 19, after V lost 2 bases and J lost 1 base. The CDR3 has 20 amino acids. CDR1 and CDR2 from the germline V gene are GTSNPN and SVGIG (reference sequence). Here the CDR3 reads CAWSPPFRDRIRVTNEKLFF. CDR3 DNA sequence: TGTGCCTGGAGTCCCCCCTTCCGGGACAGAATTCGGGTAACTAATGAAAAACTGTTTTTT. Based on the CDR3 plus reference TRBV30 and TRBJ1-4, the full variable domain is SQTIHQWPATLVQPVGSPLSLECTVEGTSNPNLYWYRQAAGRGLQLLFYSVGIGQISSEVPQNLSASRPQDRQFILSSKKLLLSDSGFYLCAWSPPFRDRIRVTNEKLFFGSGTQLSVL.

This clone was counted only a few times. The chain combines TRBV19 with TRBJ2-1; possibly TRBD2 for D (5 bases). The ends were cut back, 5 bases at V and 2 bases at J, with 13 bases in the middle. The V gene's germline CDR1 is LNHDA and CDR2 SQIVND (reference sequence). CDR3 size: 15 residues. The DNA of the CDR3 is TGTGCCAGTAGTTACGGGGTCCACCCCTACAATGAGCAGTTCTTC. Protein product: CASSYGVHPYNEQFF.

In regard to this clone: Relative to the germline gene, one junction end is altered; a read error may explain this. Other DNA sequences in this sample translate to the same CDR3. This chain links TRBV5-5 with TRBJ2-3; D remains ambiguous. The CDR3 totals 14 residues. Germline V lookup: CDR1 SGHKS, CDR2 YYEKEE (reference sequence). CDR3 in DNA: TGCGCCAGCAGCCCATCGGTGCGCACAGATACGCAGTATTTT. It is translated as CASSPSVRTDTQYF.

The CDR3: CASSLSPATNEKLFF. The CDR3 region has the DNA TGTGCCAGCAGCCTCTCCCCCGCAACTAATGAAAAACTGTTTTTT. This chain joins TRBV7-2 and TRBJ1-4; D call uncertain. With 5 bases removed from V and 0 bases from J, the gap between germline ends came to 10 bases. The germline gives CDR1 SGHTA, CDR2 FQGNSA. This CDR3 comprises 15 residues.

The chain has TRBV6-5 and TRBJ1-3; no clear D gene. The CDR3 is 13 residues long. The V gene's germline CDR1 is MNHEY and CDR2 SVGAGI. Trimming pared 6 bases from V and 7 bases from J, leaving 13 bases between. The CDR3 here is CASRLPGDNTIYF. CDR3 sequence (DNA): TGTGCCAGCAGACTTCCCGGGGATAACACCATATATTTT.

V is TRBV6-4 and J is TRBJ2-1; 7 positions match TRBD1. The CDR3 is 14 amino acids. Per the germline V gene, CDR1 is MRHNA and CDR2 is SNTAGT. With 8 bases clipped from V and 8 bases from J, the junction kept 12 bases outside the gene matches. The CDR3 DNA reads TGTGCCAGCCCGGGCGTAGCCGGGACAGATGAGCAGTTCTTC. Its protein is CASPGVAGTDEQFF.

V gene TRBV5-1 combines with J gene TRBJ1-2; D is possibly TRBD1 (6 bases). CDR1 is SGHRS and CDR2 is YFSETQ in the germline V gene. The V and J ends lost 4 bases and 8 bases respectively, with 18 bases between them. The CDR3 runs to 14 residues. CDR3 coding DNA: TGCGCCAGCAGCCCCGAGGGGGGGCCCGCAGGCTACACCTTC. Protein sequence: CASSPEGGPAGYTF.

Only a few counts were recorded for this clone. The J gene is TRBJ1-5, the V gene TRBV6-5; D may be TRBD1 (5 bases). This CDR3 has 14 residues. The V and J ends lost 5 bases and 3 bases respectively, with 11 bases between them. Germline V gene lookup returns CDR1 MNHEY and CDR2 SVGAGI. In DNA, the CDR3 is TGTGCCAGCAGTAGGCGGGGGGACAATCAGCCCCAGCATTTT. Its protein is CASSRRGDNQPQHF.

This chain links TRBV4-1 with TRBJ2-3, with TRBD2 as a possible D gene (6 bases). V lost 4 bases to trimming and J lost 4 bases, with 15 bases between them. CDR3 length: 15 amino acids. Germline V CDR1 and CDR2: MGHRA, YSYEKL. In DNA, the CDR3 is TGCGCCAGCAGCCCTCCCCCTTCGGGGGCAGATACGCAGTATTTT. The encoded protein is CASSPPPSGADTQYF.

This clone has just one count. CDR3 sequence reads: CASSLVGTGDSDTQYF. The CDR3 coding sequence is TGCGCCAGCAGCTTGGTTGGGACAGGGGATTCAGATACGCAGTATTTT. This chain uses TRBV5-1 with TRBJ2-3; TRBD1 matches at 10 bases. The V gene end was trimmed by 0 bases and the J gene end by 4 bases; junction bases not matched to a gene: 5. The CDR3 spans 16 residues. Germline CDR1 and CDR2: SGHRS and YFSETQ.

This clone was detected once. This rearrangement joins TRBV4-2 to TRBJ1-2, with D maybe TRBD1 (5 bases). Looked up from germline, CDR1 is LGHNA and CDR2 is YNFKEQ. CDR3 length: 16 residues. V shed 2 bases and J shed 6 bases, with 19 bases lying between them. CDR3: CASSQLTSPGKDGYTF. The DNA of the CDR3 is TGTGCCAGCAGCCAATTGACCTCCCCAGGGAAGGATGGCTACACCTTC.

The chain is built from TRBV2 and TRBJ1-6, with D possibly being TRBD1 (5 bases). This CDR3 has 13 residues. Trimming shortened V by 3 bases and J by 10 bases, and 10 bases separated the two germline ends. The germline V gene encodes CDR1 SNHLY and CDR2 FYNNEI. CDR3 bases: TGTGCCAGCAGTGATTTTCCAGGGTCACCCCTCCACTTT. Amino acid sequence: CASSDFPGSPLHF.